The 6 T cell receptor beta chains in this list originate from one sample, sequenced in a study of blood T cells in healthy people across ages. Using a J-beta primer mix together with a sample-barcoded 5' primer, a second PCR was run for roughly 6 to 12 cycles. TCRdb fed the 5' RACE reads into MiXCR, producing one record per CDR3 protein. Of some 710,000 distinct CDR3 sequences listed, around half are singletons. The sample taken for sequencing was blood. Every receptor here comes from a man at least 80 years old in good health.

The chain uses TRBV3-1 and TRBJ2-1, with 7 positions matching TRBD2. V lost 8 bases to trimming and J lost 7 bases; unmatched junction nucleotides: 17. CDR3 length equals 16 residues. Germline-derived CDR1 and CDR2 are LGHDT and YNNKEL (reference sequence). CDR3: CASAQTPLGTTNEQFF. CDR3 bases: TGTGCCAGCGCCCAAACCCCACTCGGGACTACTAATGAGCAGTTCTTC.

As concerns this clonotype: A much larger clone differs by one base, so this may be a read error. V and J are TRBV6-6 and TRBJ1-6; 7 bases align to TRBD1. V trimming: 6 bases; J trimming: 9 bases; junction bases outside the gene matches: 8. The CDR3 totals 14 residues. Germline lookup yields CDR1 MNHNY and CDR2 SVGAGI (reference sequence). The CDR3 DNA reads as TGTGCCAGCAGATTACAGGGGAATATTTCACCCCTCCACTTT. It is translated as CASRLQGNISPLHF.

V usage is TRBV12-3 or TRBV12-4 and J usage is TRBJ2-4; 9 bases align to TRBD1. CDR3 length equals 15 residues. V dropped 6 bases and J dropped 3; count of bases not matched to a gene: 6. CDR3: CASRLTGGVKNIQYF. The CDR3 coding sequence is TGTGCCAGCAGATTGACAGGGGGTGTCAAAAACATTCAGTACTTC.

Regarding this clonotype: The junction and the germline gene differ at one end; a read error may be behind it. The genes are TRBV7-2 and TRBJ2-5, with a tentative D call TRBD1 (5 bases). The length of the CDR3 is 18 residues. Germline assignment: CDR1 SGHTA and CDR2 FQGNSA. The CDR3, as DNA: TGTCCCAGCAGCCGAGGAATTGATCGTGACAGACCACAAGAGACCCAGTACTTC. It translates to CPSSRGIDRDRPQETQYF.

This clonotype was seen a single time. The genes are TRBV15 and TRBJ1-1, with D unresolved. CDR1 LNHNV and CDR2 YYDKDF come from the germline V gene (reference sequence). This CDR3 is 14 amino acids long. V was cut by 1 base and J by 4 bases, with 10 bases left in between. CDR3 protein: CATSRAAKGTEAFF. Here the CDR3 DNA reads TGTGCCACCAGCAGAGCCGCAAAGGGCACTGAAGCTTTCTTT.

The chain joins TRBV10-3 to TRBJ2-3; 10 bases agree with TRBD2. The germline gives CDR1 ENHRY, CDR2 SYGVKD. The length of the CDR3 is 14 residues. The trim removed 8 bases at V and 1 base at J, leaving 3 bases unmatched. The CDR3, as DNA: TGTGCCATCGGCGGGACTAGCGGCACAGATACGCAGTATTTT. Protein: CAIGGTSGTDTQYF.